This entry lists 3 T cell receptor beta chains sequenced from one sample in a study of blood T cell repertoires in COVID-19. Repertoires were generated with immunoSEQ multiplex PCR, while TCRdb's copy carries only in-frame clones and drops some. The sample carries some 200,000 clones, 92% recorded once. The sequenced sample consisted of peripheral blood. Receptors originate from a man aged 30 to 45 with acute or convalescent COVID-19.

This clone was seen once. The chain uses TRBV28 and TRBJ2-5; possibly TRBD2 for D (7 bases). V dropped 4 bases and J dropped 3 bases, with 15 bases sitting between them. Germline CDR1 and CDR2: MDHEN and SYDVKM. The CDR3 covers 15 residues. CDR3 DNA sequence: TGTGCCAGCAGTTGGGGGGGGCAGGTGGAAGAGACCCAGTACTTC. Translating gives CASSWGGQVEETQYF. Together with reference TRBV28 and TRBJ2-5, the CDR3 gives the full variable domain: DVKVTQSSRYLVKRTGEKVFLECVQDMDHENMFWYRQDPGLGLRLIYFSYDVKMKEKGDIPEGYSVSREKKERFSLILESASTNQTSMYLCASSWGGQVEETQYFGPGTRLLVL.

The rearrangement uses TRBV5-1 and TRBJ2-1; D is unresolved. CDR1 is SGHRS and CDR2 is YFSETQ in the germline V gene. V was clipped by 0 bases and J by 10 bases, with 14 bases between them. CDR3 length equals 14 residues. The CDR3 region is CASSLVAGLEEQFF. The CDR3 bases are TGCGCCAGCAGCTTGGTGGCCGGGTTGGAAGAGCAGTTCTTC.

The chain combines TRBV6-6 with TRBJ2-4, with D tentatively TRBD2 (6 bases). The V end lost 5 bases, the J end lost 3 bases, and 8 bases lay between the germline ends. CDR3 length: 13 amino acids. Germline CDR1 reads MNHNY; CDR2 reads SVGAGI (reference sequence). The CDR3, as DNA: TGTGCCAGCAGTCCGGGAGACAAAAACATTCAGTACTTC. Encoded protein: CASSPGDKNIQYF.